The rows below give T cell receptor beta chains drawn from one sample of a study of cytotoxic CD8 clonotypes in ibrutinib-treated CLL. The table came from immunoSEQ multiplex PCR; TCRdb's copy has only in-frame clones and leaves some out. The sample yields 150,000 or so clones, roughly 80% seen once. The specimen comprised PBMCs, sampled after 24 months of ibrutinib treatment. The receptors derive from a human donor with chronic lymphocytic leukemia. CDR3s include the opening cysteine and the closing phenylalanine or tryptophan. Fields, in order: clone size, D gene, V gene, J gene, CDR3 protein, CDR3 DNA. A D gene is named only where the DNA matches it firmly. Expanded clones are given a class, and other clones once, few, many or no size at all.

.	TRBD1	TRBV5-6	TRBJ1-2	CASSFIRQGNYGYTF	TGTGCCAGCAGCTTTATCCGACAGGGCAACTATGGCTACACCTTC
.	TRBD1	TRBV30	TRBJ1-2	CAGTTRGLGYGYTF	TGTGCCGGAACCACCAGGGGGCTTGGGTATGGCTACACCTTC
.	.	TRBV6-1	TRBJ1-3	CASRITDGGNTIYF	TGTGCCAGCAGAATTACGGACGGTGGAAACACCATATATTTT
.	.	TRBV15	TRBJ2-3	CATSREGSPITDTQYF	TGTGCCACCAGCAGAGAGGGCAGCCCCATCACAGATACGCAGTATTTT
.	TRBD2	TRBV28	TRBJ2-5	CASLSGGEETQYF	TGTGCCAGCCTTTCGGGAGGAGAAGAGACCCAGTACTTC
.	.	TRBV9	TRBJ1-1	CASSTNLGVTTEAFF	TGTGCCAGCAGCACAAACCTAGGGGTTACCACTGAAGCTTTCTTT
.	TRBD1	TRBV6-5	TRBJ1-2	CASTPTGGWYGYTF	TGTGCCAGCACCCCTACAGGGGGCTGGTATGGCTACACCTTC
many	.	TRBV5-1	TRBJ2-2	CASSSPKGWGTTGELFF	TGCGCCAGCAGCTCCCCAAAAGGCTGGGGAACCACCGGGGAGCTGTTTTTT
.	.	TRBV29-1	TRBJ1-4	CSVGAGLTNEKLFF	TGCAGCGTTGGGGCAGGGCTAACTAATGAAAAACTGTTTTTT
.	TRBD1	TRBV19	TRBJ2-5	CASSIVATGAQETQYF	TGTGCCAGTAGTATCGTTGCGACAGGGGCCCAAGAGACCCAGTACTTC
once	.	TRBV7-9	TRBJ1-3	CASSSRRSESGNTIYF	TGTGCCAGCAGCTCCCGGCGCAGCGAGTCTGGAAACACCATATATTTT
.	.	TRBV6-5	TRBJ1-5	CASKEANGYNQPQHF	TGTGCCAGCAAAGAGGCAAACGGATACAATCAGCCCCAGCATTTT
.	.	TRBV6-5	TRBJ1-5	CASRLGGLNQPQHF	TGTGCCAGCAGATTGGGGGGACTCAATCAGCCCCAGCATTTT
.	.	TRBV18	TRBJ2-5	CATTLGLGETQYF	TGTGCCACCACGCTAGGGCTCGGGGAGACCCAGTACTTC
.	.	TRBV5-4	TRBJ2-2	CASSFTWHGELFF	TGTGCCAGCAGTTTCACTTGGCACGGGGAGCTGTTTTTT
.	.	TRBV18	TRBJ2-7	CASSQQGYSYEQYF	TGTGCCAGCTCACAGCAGGGTTACTCCTACGAGCAGTACTTC
.	.	TRBV15	TRBJ2-7	CATSRDWFSYEQYF	TGTGCCACCAGCAGAGATTGGTTCTCCTACGAGCAGTACTTC
.	.	TRBV14	TRBJ2-1	CASSQARTYNEQFF	TGTGCCAGCAGCCAGGCACGGACCTACAATGAGCAGTTCTTC
.	.	TRBV5-1	TRBJ1-4	CASRGGPGNIRSTNEKLFF	TGCGCCAGCAGGGGCGGTCCGGGGAATATCCGTTCAACTAATGAAAAACTGTTTTTT
once	.	TRBV6-1	TRBJ1-1	CASSEREGRTTEAFF	TGTGCCAGCAGTGAAAGGGAGGGGAGAACTACTGAAGCTTTCTTT
.	.	TRBV11-2	TRBJ1-6	CASSLGGNSYNSPLHF	TGTGCCAGCAGCTTAGGAGGGAACTCCTATAATTCACCCCTCCACTTT
.	.	TRBV10-3	TRBJ2-7	CATRAGFGGTYEQYF	TGTGCCACGAGGGCGGGATTTGGGGGTACCTACGAGCAGTACTTC
.	TRBD1	TRBV7-9	TRBJ1-5	CASSQGASWEDSNQPQHF	TGTGCCAGCAGCCAGGGGGCATCTTGGGAGGATAGCAATCAGCCCCAGCATTTT
.	.	TRBV19	TRBJ1-5	CASSIMGVSNQPQHF	TGTGCCAGTAGTATTATGGGGGTTAGCAATCAGCCCCAGCATTTT
.	.	TRBV2	TRBJ1-1	CASSETGVSEAFF	TGTGCCAGCAGTGAAACGGGGGTTTCTGAAGCTTTCTTT
.	.	TRBV27	TRBJ1-1	CASSLSLSGTEAFF	TGTGCCAGCTCTCTTAGTCTTTCCGGGACAGAAGCTTTCTTT
.	.	TRBV7-2	TRBJ2-7	CASSPYSYEQYF	TGTGCCAGCAGCCCTTACTCCTACGAGCAGTACTTC
.	.	TRBV7-2	TRBJ2-2	CASSLGRNTGELFF	TGTGCCAGCAGCTTAGGGCGGAACACCGGGGAGCTGTTTTTT